This T cell receptor (beta chain) was recovered during a study of blood T cells in healthy people across ages. Notes on the study in general: More naive CD4+ cells and higher diversity marked long-lived donors relative to aged donors.

The CDR3 length is 15 residues. In germline, CDR1 is DFQATT, CDR2 SNEGSKA (reference sequence). Trimming took off 0 bases at V and 1 base at J, with 12 bases between the two ends. The sample holds a few counts of this clonotype. What it recognizes is unknown. Next came a second PCR, run for about 7 to 11 cycles, which used a sample-barcoded 5' primer along with a J-beta primer mix. TCRdb itself ran the 5' RACE reads through MiXCR, one entry per CDR3 protein. The data show 600,000 to 650,000 distinct CDR3 sequences, roughly three fifths seen once. This sequence originates from a man between 60 and 70 years old in good health. V and J are TRBV20-1 and TRBJ1-1; a possible D gene is TRBD1 (5 bases). The material sequenced was blood. CDR3 sequence: CSARDPGTGNTEAFF. The DNA of the CDR3 is TGCAGTGCTAGAGATCCCGGGACGGGGAACACTGAAGCTTTCTTT.